Presented here are 4 T cell receptor beta chains from one specimen sequenced in a study of cytomegalovirus exposure and HLA in healthy donors. The assay was immunoSEQ multiplex PCR, and TCRdb's table has in-frame clones only and misses some. The sample includes about 100,000 clones, roughly 94% seen only once; the top ten take 0.89%. The sequenced sample was PBMCs. These receptors were taken from a woman aged 18-29 years in good health and CMV-seronegative.

The CDR3 region has the DNA TGTGCCAGTAGGGGGGTTGGGGACTGGGCTTACAATGAGCAGTTCTTC. As protein: CASRGVGDWAYNEQFF. The chain combines TRBV19 with TRBJ2-1, with a tentative D call TRBD2 (6 bases). The V end lost 6 bases, the J end lost 4 bases, and 19 bases lay between the germline ends. The CDR3 consists of 16 residues. Germline CDR1 LNHDA, CDR2 SQIVND (reference sequence).

The count of this clone is one. The CDR3 protein is CASFVLDRSYGYTF. In DNA, the CDR3 is TGCGCCAGTTTTGTACTCGACAGGAGCTATGGCTACACCTTC. The V call is TRBV10-1, the J call TRBJ1-2; tentatively, D is TRBD1 (6 bases). Per germline, CDR1 WNHNN and CDR2 SYGVQD (reference sequence). The length of the CDR3 is 14 residues. V gave up 9 bases and J gave up 4 bases, with 18 bases separating them.

CDR3 region: CASSKWSSGFRSYEQYF. CDR3 DNA: TGTGCCAGCAGCAAATGGTCTAGCGGTTTCCGCTCCTACGAGCAGTACTTC. This chain links TRBV21-1 with TRBJ2-7; the table names TRBD2, a call not compared with the DNA. TRBV21-1 is recorded as a pseudogene. CDR3 length: 17 residues.

This clone was counted a few times. A junction end diverges from the germline sequence, so it may reflect a read error. This sequence joins TRBV9 and TRBJ1-2, with a weak D call TRBD1 (6 bases). CDR3 length equals 12 residues. The V gene's germline CDR1 is SGDLS and CDR2 YYNGEE. DNA of the CDR3: TGTGCCAGCAGCGTAGATGGGAACAGGGCCGGCTTC. Protein sequence: CASSVDGNRAGF.